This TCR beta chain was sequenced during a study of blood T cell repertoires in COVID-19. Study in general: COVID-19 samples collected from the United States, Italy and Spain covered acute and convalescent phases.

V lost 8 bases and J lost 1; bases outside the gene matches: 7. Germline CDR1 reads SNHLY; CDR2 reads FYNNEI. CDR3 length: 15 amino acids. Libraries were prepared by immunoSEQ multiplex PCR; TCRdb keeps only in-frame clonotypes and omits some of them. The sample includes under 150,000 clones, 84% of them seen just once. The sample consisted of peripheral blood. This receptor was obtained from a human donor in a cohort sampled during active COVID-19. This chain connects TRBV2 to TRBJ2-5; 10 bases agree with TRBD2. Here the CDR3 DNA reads TGTGCCAGCCGAGAACAGCGGGGGGGCCAAGAGACCCAGTACTTC. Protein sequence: CASREQRGGQETQYF.